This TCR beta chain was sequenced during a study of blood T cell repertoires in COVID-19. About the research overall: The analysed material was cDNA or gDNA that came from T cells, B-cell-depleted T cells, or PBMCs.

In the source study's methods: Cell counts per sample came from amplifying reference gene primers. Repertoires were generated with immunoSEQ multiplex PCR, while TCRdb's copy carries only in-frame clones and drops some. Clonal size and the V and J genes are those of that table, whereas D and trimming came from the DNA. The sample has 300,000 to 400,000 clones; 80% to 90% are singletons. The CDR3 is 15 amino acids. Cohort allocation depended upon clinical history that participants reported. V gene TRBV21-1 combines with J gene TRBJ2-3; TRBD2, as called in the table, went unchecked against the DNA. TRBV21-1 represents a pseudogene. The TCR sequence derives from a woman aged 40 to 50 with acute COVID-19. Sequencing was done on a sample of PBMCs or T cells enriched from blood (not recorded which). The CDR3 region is CASSKGAGPTDTQYF. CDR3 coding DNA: TGTGCCAGCAGCAAAGGGGCGGGACCCACAGATACGCAGTATTTT.